Listed below are T cell receptor beta chains from one sample, sequenced in a study of cytomegalovirus exposure and HLA in healthy donors. Here immunoSEQ multiplex PCR was the method, and the copy in TCRdb shows in-frame clones only, minus some. The sample contains some 130,000 clones, 60% to 85% of which appear only once. The sequencing input was PBMCs. These receptors were collected from a woman between 40 and 50 years old in good health and CMV-seronegative. Both conserved end residues are part of each CDR3. Fields, in order: D gene, clone size, V gene, J gene, CDR3 protein, CDR3 DNA. A D gene is named only where the DNA matches it firmly. Size is stated for part of the rows, as once, few or many counts, or as a class when the clone is expanded.

d_gene: -
abundance: few
v_gene: TRBV29-1
j_gene: TRBJ1-3
CDR3aa: CSVWGGLGNTIYF
CDR3nt: TGCAGCGTGTGGGGGGGGCTTGGAAACACCATATATTTT

d_gene: TRBD2
abundance: -
v_gene: TRBV5-6
j_gene: TRBJ2-3
CDR3aa: CASSLPGTSGGASTDTQYF
CDR3nt: TGTGCCAGCAGCCTACCCGGGACTAGCGGGGGTGCTAGCACAGATACGCAGTATTTT

d_gene: TRBD1
abundance: once
v_gene: TRBV5-4
j_gene: TRBJ1-2
CDR3aa: CASSLVSGTGVYGYTF
CDR3nt: TGTGCCAGCAGCTTGGTATCCGGGACAGGGGTCTATGGCTACACCTTC

d_gene: -
abundance: few
v_gene: TRBV7-9
j_gene: TRBJ2-3
CDR3aa: CSSSLEAWVRTDTQYF
CDR3nt: TGTTCCAGCAGCTTAGAAGCGTGGGTTCGCACAGATACGCAGTATTTT

d_gene: -
abundance: -
v_gene: TRBV7-8
j_gene: TRBJ1-1
CDR3aa: CASSFRGGAAEAFF
CDR3nt: TGTGCCAGCAGCTTCCGAGGAGGGGCGGCTGAAGCTTTCTTT

d_gene: TRBD1
abundance: -
v_gene: TRBV6-5
j_gene: TRBJ2-1
CDR3aa: CASSYRGQSSYNEQFF
CDR3nt: TGTGCCAGCAGTTACAGGGGACAGAGCTCCTACAATGAGCAGTTCTTC

d_gene: -
abundance: few
v_gene: TRBV6-6
j_gene: TRBJ1-1
CDR3aa: CASSGQMNTEAFF
CDR3nt: TGTGCCAGCAGTGGACAGATGAACACTGAAGCTTTCTTT

d_gene: TRBD1
abundance: -
v_gene: TRBV5-8
j_gene: TRBJ2-2
CDR3aa: CASSLIPGTGNTGELFF
CDR3nt: TGTGCCAGCAGCTTGATCCCCGGGACAGGGAACACCGGGGAGCTGTTTTTT

d_gene: -
abundance: -
v_gene: TRBV5-1
j_gene: TRBJ2-2
CDR3aa: CASSLVPENTGELFF
CDR3nt: TGCGCCAGCAGCTTGGTCCCAGAGAACACCGGGGAGCTGTTTTTT

d_gene: TRBD2
abundance: -
v_gene: TRBV10-3
j_gene: TRBJ2-1
CDR3aa: CASGTSGVSYNEQFF
CDR3nt: TGTGCCAGCGGGACTAGCGGGGTCTCCTACAATGAGCAGTTCTTC

d_gene: -
abundance: -
v_gene: TRBV7-8
j_gene: TRBJ2-6
CDR3aa: CASSLAGPGANVLTF
CDR3nt: TGTGCCAGCAGCTTAGCGGGCCCCGGGGCCAACGTCCTGACTTTC

d_gene: -
abundance: once
v_gene: TRBV27
j_gene: TRBJ2-4
CDR3aa: CASGRDTLAKNIQYF
CDR3nt: TGTGCCAGCGGCCGGGACACTCTAGCCAAAAACATTCAGTACTTC

d_gene: TRBD2
abundance: -
v_gene: TRBV5-1
j_gene: TRBJ2-3
CDR3aa: CASELGLAGVRDTQYF
CDR3nt: TGCGCCAGTGAGCTTGGCCTAGCGGGGGTGCGAGATACGCAGTATTTT

d_gene: TRBD2
abundance: -
v_gene: TRBV11-2
j_gene: TRBJ2-7
CDR3aa: CASSLGRVSYEQYF
CDR3nt: TGTGCCAGCAGCTTGGGGAGGGTTTCTTACGAGCAGTACTTC

d_gene: -
abundance: once
v_gene: TRBV7-2
j_gene: TRBJ2-5
CDR3aa: CASSLDAGRETQYF
CDR3nt: TGTGCCAGCAGCTTAGACGCGGGGAGGGAGACCCAGTACTTC

d_gene: TRBD1
abundance: -
v_gene: TRBV4-3
j_gene: TRBJ2-7
CDR3aa: CASSQDRGQSYEQYF
CDR3nt: TGCGCCAGCAGCCAAGACAGGGGGCAATCCTACGAGCAGTACTTC

d_gene: -
abundance: -
v_gene: TRBV18
j_gene: TRBJ2-7
CDR3aa: CASSPGPDEQYF
CDR3nt: TGTGCCAGCTCACCTGGGCCTGATGAGCAGTACTTC

d_gene: -
abundance: few
v_gene: TRBV6-1
j_gene: TRBJ2-7
CDR3aa: CASRPRDKAYEQYF
CDR3nt: TGTGCCAGCAGACCTCGGGACAAAGCCTACGAGCAGTACTTC

d_gene: -
abundance: -
v_gene: TRBV5-1
j_gene: TRBJ1-4
CDR3aa: CASSLAGMGTNEKLFF
CDR3nt: TGCGCCAGCAGCTTGGCGGGGATGGGGACTAATGAAAAACTGTTTTTT

d_gene: TRBD1
abundance: once
v_gene: TRBV18
j_gene: TRBJ1-3
CDR3aa: CASSPGQGAGNTIYF
CDR3nt: TGTGCCAGCTCACCAGGACAGGGTGCTGGAAACACCATATATTTT

d_gene: -
abundance: -
v_gene: TRBV5-1
j_gene: TRBJ1-6
CDR3aa: CASSPRGGSPLHF
CDR3nt: TGCGCCAGCAGCCCCAGGGGAGGGTCACCCCTCCACTTT

d_gene: TRBD2
abundance: -
v_gene: TRBV29-1
j_gene: TRBJ2-3
CDR3aa: CSVEGPPGLAVDTQYF
CDR3nt: TGCAGCGTTGAAGGTCCGCCGGGACTAGCTGTAGATACGCAGTATTTT

d_gene: TRBD2
abundance: -
v_gene: TRBV4-3
j_gene: TRBJ2-1
CDR3aa: CASSLAGRGGSNEQFF
CDR3nt: TGCGCCAGCTCCCTAGCAGGGCGGGGGGGTTCCAATGAGCAGTTCTTC

d_gene: -
abundance: few
v_gene: TRBV2
j_gene: TRBJ2-7
CDR3aa: CASRSSYEQYF
CDR3nt: TGTGCCAGCAGGAGCTCCTACGAGCAGTACTTC

d_gene: TRBD2
abundance: -
v_gene: TRBV7-2
j_gene: TRBJ2-1
CDR3aa: CASSLGPGLGYNEQFF
CDR3nt: TGTGCCAGCAGCTTAGGCCCTGGACTAGGTTACAATGAGCAGTTCTTC

d_gene: -
abundance: -
v_gene: TRBV30
j_gene: TRBJ1-2
CDR3aa: CAWSAGVGGYTF
CDR3nt: TGTGCCTGGAGTGCGGGAGTTGGAGGCTACACCTTC

d_gene: TRBD1
abundance: -
v_gene: TRBV5-1
j_gene: TRBJ1-2
CDR3aa: CASSLGDRAGYTF
CDR3nt: TGCGCCAGCAGCTTGGGAGACAGGGCCGGCTACACCTTC

d_gene: -
abundance: -
v_gene: TRBV5-6
j_gene: TRBJ1-3
CDR3aa: CASSTDSSGNTIYF
CDR3nt: TGTGCCAGCAGTACAGACAGCTCTGGAAACACCATATATTTT

d_gene: TRBD2
abundance: -
v_gene: TRBV5-1
j_gene: TRBJ2-7
CDR3aa: CASGGATSGVNSYEQYF
CDR3nt: TGCGCCAGTGGAGGGGCGACTAGCGGGGTAAACTCCTACGAGCAGTACTTC

d_gene: TRBD1
abundance: few
v_gene: TRBV25-1
j_gene: TRBJ2-3
CDR3aa: CASSATLGQGSDTQYF
CDR3nt: TGTGCCAGCAGTGCGACTCTGGGACAGGGATCGGATACGCAGTATTTT

d_gene: -
abundance: -
v_gene: TRBV2
j_gene: TRBJ1-1
CDR3aa: CASRRLQGLAGAFF
CDR3nt: TGTGCCAGCAGGCGCCTCCAGGGGCTCGCAGGAGCTTTCTTT

d_gene: -
abundance: -
v_gene: TRBV30
j_gene: TRBJ1-2
CDR3aa: CAWIPQGLGGYTF
CDR3nt: TGTGCCTGGATCCCTCAGGGGCTGGGCGGCTACACCTTC

d_gene: -
abundance: -
v_gene: TRBV7-9
j_gene: TRBJ1-2
CDR3aa: CASRPSERVYGYTF
CDR3nt: TGTGCCAGCAGACCCTCCGAGAGGGTCTATGGCTACACCTTC

d_gene: TRBD1
abundance: once
v_gene: TRBV10-3
j_gene: TRBJ2-3
CDR3aa: CAISIGGGFTDTQYF
CDR3nt: TGTGCCATCAGTATAGGGGGCGGGTTCACAGATACGCAGTATTTT

d_gene: TRBD2
abundance: -
v_gene: TRBV30
j_gene: TRBJ2-3
CDR3aa: CASKLAGGSLSTDTQYF
CDR3nt: TGTGCCTCAAAACTAGCGGGGGGCAGTCTTAGCACAGATACGCAGTATTTT

d_gene: -
abundance: -
v_gene: TRBV7-3
j_gene: TRBJ1-1
CDR3aa: CASSADSLNTEAFF
CDR3nt: TGTGCCAGCAGCGCGGACAGTCTGAACACTGAAGCTTTCTTT

d_gene: -
abundance: -
v_gene: TRBV18
j_gene: TRBJ1-6
CDR3aa: CASSPWAEIDSPLHF
CDR3nt: TGTGCCAGCTCACCATGGGCAGAAATCGATTCACCCCTCCACTTT

d_gene: TRBD1
abundance: -
v_gene: TRBV10-3
j_gene: TRBJ1-5
CDR3aa: CAISESTGGVDQPQHF
CDR3nt: TGTGCCATCAGTGAGTCGACAGGGGGGGTCGATCAGCCCCAGCATTTT

d_gene: -
abundance: -
v_gene: TRBV5-1
j_gene: TRBJ2-7
CDR3aa: CASSLDGGAGQYF
CDR3nt: TGCGCCAGCAGCTTGGACGGGGGTGCAGGGCAGTACTTC

d_gene: -
abundance: -
v_gene: TRBV28
j_gene: TRBJ2-7
CDR3aa: CASSFPLQRTTYEQYF
CDR3nt: TGTGCCAGCAGTTTTCCCCTCCAGCGGACCACCTACGAGCAGTACTTC

d_gene: -
abundance: -
v_gene: TRBV21-1
j_gene: TRBJ2-1
CDR3aa: CASSKAWQGGLSYNEQFF
CDR3nt: TGTGCCAGCAGCAAAGCATGGCAGGGGGGACTCTCCTACAATGAGCAGTTCTTC

d_gene: -
abundance: once
v_gene: TRBV7-9
j_gene: TRBJ1-5
CDR3aa: CASSLALIQPQHF
CDR3nt: TGTGCCAGCAGCTTAGCGCTAATTCAGCCCCAGCATTTT

d_gene: -
abundance: few
v_gene: TRBV6-6
j_gene: TRBJ1-5
CDR3aa: CASRTTGLNQPQHF
CDR3nt: TGTGCCAGCAGAACTACAGGGTTGAATCAGCCCCAGCATTTT

d_gene: -
abundance: -
v_gene: TRBV30
j_gene: TRBJ1-4
CDR3aa: CAWSVRMSGNLNEKLFF
CDR3nt: TGTGCCTGGAGTGTACGTATGTCGGGGAACCTAAATGAAAAACTGTTTTTT

d_gene: -
abundance: -
v_gene: TRBV2
j_gene: TRBJ1-1
CDR3aa: CASRMGRLNTEAFF
CDR3nt: TGTGCCAGCAGAATGGGCAGACTGAACACTGAAGCTTTCTTT